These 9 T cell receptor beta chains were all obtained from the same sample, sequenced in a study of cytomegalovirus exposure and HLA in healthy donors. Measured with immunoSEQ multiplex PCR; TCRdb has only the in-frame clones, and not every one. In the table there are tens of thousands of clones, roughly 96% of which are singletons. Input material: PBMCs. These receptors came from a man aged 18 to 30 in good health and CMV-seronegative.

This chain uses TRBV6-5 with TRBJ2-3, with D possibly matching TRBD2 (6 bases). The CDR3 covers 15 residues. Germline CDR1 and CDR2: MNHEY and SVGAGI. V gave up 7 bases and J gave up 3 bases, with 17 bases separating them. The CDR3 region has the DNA TGTGCCAGCACCTCAGGAGGGGCGCGGACAGATACGCAGTATTTT. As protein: CASTSGGARTDTQYF.

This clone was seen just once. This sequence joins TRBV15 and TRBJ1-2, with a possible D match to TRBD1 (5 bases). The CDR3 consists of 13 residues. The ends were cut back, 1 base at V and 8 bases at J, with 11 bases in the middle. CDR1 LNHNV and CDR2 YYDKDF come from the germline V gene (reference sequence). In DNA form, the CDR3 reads TGTGCCACCAGCAGAGTGCTTCAGGGCGGCTACACCTTC. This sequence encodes CATSRVLQGGYTF.

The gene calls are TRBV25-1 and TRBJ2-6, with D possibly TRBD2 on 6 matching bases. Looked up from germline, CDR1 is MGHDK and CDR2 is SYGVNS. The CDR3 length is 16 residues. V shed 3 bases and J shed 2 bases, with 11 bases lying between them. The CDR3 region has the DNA TGTGCCAGCAGTGATTTTGGAGGGCCTGGGGCCAACGTCCTGACTTTC. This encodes CASSDFGGPGANVLTF.

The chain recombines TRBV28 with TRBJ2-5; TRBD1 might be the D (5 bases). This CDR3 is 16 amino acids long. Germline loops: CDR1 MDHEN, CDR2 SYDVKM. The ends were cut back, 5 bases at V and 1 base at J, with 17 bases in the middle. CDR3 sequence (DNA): TGTGCCAGCAGTGGACGGTGGGGCACCCCCCAAGAGACCCAGTACTTC. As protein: CASSGRWGTPQETQYF.

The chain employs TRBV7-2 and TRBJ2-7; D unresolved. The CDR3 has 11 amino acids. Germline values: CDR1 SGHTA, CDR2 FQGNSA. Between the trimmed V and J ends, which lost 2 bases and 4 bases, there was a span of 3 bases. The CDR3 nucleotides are TGTGCCAGCAGCTTACTATACGAGCAGTACTTC. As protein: CASSLLYEQYF.

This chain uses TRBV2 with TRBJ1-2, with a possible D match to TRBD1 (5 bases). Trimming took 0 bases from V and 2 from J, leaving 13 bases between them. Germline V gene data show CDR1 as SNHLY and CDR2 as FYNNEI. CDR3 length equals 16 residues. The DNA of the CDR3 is TGTGCCAGCAGTGAAGCCCACAGGTTGGGAAACTATGGCTACACCTTC. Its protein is CASSEAHRLGNYGYTF. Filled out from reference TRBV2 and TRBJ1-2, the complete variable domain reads EPEVTQTPSHQVTQMGQEVILRCVPISNHLYFYWYRQILGQKVEFLVSFYNNEISEKSEIFDDQFSVERPDGSNFTLKIRSTKLEDSAMYFCASSEAHRLGNYGYTFGSGTRLTVV.

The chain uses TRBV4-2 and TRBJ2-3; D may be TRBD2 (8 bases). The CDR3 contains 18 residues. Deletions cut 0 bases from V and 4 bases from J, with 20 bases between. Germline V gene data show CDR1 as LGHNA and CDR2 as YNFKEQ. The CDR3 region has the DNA TGTGCCAGCAGCCAAGATGGGGCTTCGGGAGGGGGCCCAGATACGCAGTATTTT. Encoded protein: CASSQDGASGGGPDTQYF.

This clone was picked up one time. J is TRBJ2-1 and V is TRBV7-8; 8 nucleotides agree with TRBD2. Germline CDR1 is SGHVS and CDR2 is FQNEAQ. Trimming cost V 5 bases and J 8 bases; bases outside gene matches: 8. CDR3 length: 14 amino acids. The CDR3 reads CASSQSTSEHEQFF. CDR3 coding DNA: TGTGCCAGCAGCCAATCGACTAGCGAGCATGAGCAGTTCTTC.

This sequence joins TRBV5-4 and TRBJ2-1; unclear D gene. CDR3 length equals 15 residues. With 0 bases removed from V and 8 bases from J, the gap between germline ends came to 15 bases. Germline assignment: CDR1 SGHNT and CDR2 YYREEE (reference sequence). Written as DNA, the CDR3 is TGTGCCAGCAGCTTGGTCATCTCCCAGACACATGAGCAGTTCTTC. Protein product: CASSLVISQTHEQFF. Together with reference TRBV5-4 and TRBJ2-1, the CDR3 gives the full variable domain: ETGVTQSPTHLIKTRGQQVTLRCSSQSGHNTVSWYQQALGQGPQFIFQYYREEENGRGNFPPRFSGLQFPNYSSELNVNALELDDSALYLCASSLVISQTHEQFFGPGTRLTVL.